Below are 8 T cell receptor beta chains sequenced from a single sample in a study of vaccination effects on CD4 cells after COVID-19. Culture proceeded for about 11 days, and CD4+ T cells were then isolated. Vaccine administered to participants consisted of two doses of either BNT162b2 or mRNA-1273. Assay: immunoSEQ multiplex PCR; the TCRdb copy retains only in-frame clones and omits some. The sample holds tens of thousands of clones, 74% seen once. The antigens these receptors bind are not known. The specimen comprised CD4+ T cells from PBMCs cultured without peptide, sampled after COVID-19 vaccination. The receptors originated from a human donor who received a COVID-19 vaccine.

This clone was seen only a few times. V is TRBV10-3 and J is TRBJ1-1; 11 bases are shared with TRBD1. This CDR3 is built from 14 residues. V lost 6 bases to trimming and J lost 4 bases; unmatched junction nucleotides: 4. Germline V gene lookup returns CDR1 ENHRY and CDR2 SYGVKD. The CDR3 coding sequence is TGTGCCATCAGGCCAGGGACAGGGGGCACTGAAGCTTTCTTT. Protein: CAIRPGTGGTEAFF.

This chain joins TRBV6-2 or TRBV6-3 and TRBJ2-7; 8 positions match TRBD2. Looked up from germline, CDR1 is MNHEY and CDR2 is SVGEGT. The length of the CDR3 is 16 residues. With V trimmed by 4 bases and J by 4 bases, 12 bases remained unmatched. CDR3 sequence reads: CASSSPSGGAMYEQYV. The CDR3 nucleotides read TGTGCCAGCAGTTCCCCTTCGGGGGGGGCCATGTACGAGCAGTACGTC.

This sequence joins TRBV18 and TRBJ2-2, with D perhaps matching TRBD2 (6 bases). Germline V gene data show CDR1 as KGHSH and CDR2 as LQKENI. There are 18 residues in the CDR3. V lost 3 bases to trimming and J lost 0 bases, with 17 bases between them. CDR3 residues: CASSPSGLLFANTGELFF. The DNA of the CDR3 is TGTGCCAGCTCACCTTCGGGACTCCTGTTCGCGAACACCGGGGAGCTGTTTTTT.

The V and J genes are TRBV12-5 and TRBJ1-5; D gene ambiguous. CDR1 and CDR2 (germline): LGHNT, FRNRAP. Trimming stripped 5 bases from V and 5 bases from J, with 25 bases between. The CDR3 is made up of 18 amino acids. CDR3 sequence: CASGITPDGALAHQPQHF. CDR3 nucleotides: TGTGCTAGTGGTATAACCCCCGACGGAGCTTTGGCCCATCAGCCCCAGCATTTT.

The gene calls are TRBV24-1 and TRBJ1-5; 7 nucleotides match TRBD1. The CDR3 has 16 amino acids. The germline V gene has CDR1 KGHDR and CDR2 SFDVKD. J was trimmed by 6 bases and V by 4 bases; bases with no gene match: 11. The DNA for the CDR3 is TGTGCCACCAGTGAGAACCGACAGGGATGGGGTCAGCCCCAGCATTTT. It encodes CATSENRQGWGQPQHF.

DNA of the CDR3: TGTGCCAGCAGCCAAGTCAACGGAAACACCATATATTTT. It codes for CASSQVNGNTIYF. The chain joins TRBV14 to TRBJ1-3, with unresolved D. Trimming stripped 1 base from V and 4 bases from J, with 5 bases between. Germline CDR1 is SGHDN and CDR2 is FVKESK. This CDR3 is built from 13 residues.

This clone has just one count. The chain carries TRBV20-1 and TRBJ2-4; D remains unclear. CDR1 is DFQATT and CDR2 is SNEGSKA in the germline V gene (reference sequence). Trimming took 4 bases from V and 2 from J, leaving 0 bases between them. The CDR3 is 10 residues long. CDR3 nucleotide sequence: TGCAGTGCTACCAAAAACATTCAGTACTTC. Protein: CSATKNIQYF.

The rearrangement joins TRBV6-5 to TRBJ2-5; a weak D match, TRBD1 (5 bases). CDR3 length: 15 residues. V lost 6 bases and J 1 base, leaving 15 bases between the germline ends. Germline values: CDR1 MNHEY, CDR2 SVGAGI. The CDR3 nucleotides read TGTGCCAGCAGCCCACAGCAGGGATCCCAAGAGACCCAGTACTTC. It translates to CASSPQQGSQETQYF.